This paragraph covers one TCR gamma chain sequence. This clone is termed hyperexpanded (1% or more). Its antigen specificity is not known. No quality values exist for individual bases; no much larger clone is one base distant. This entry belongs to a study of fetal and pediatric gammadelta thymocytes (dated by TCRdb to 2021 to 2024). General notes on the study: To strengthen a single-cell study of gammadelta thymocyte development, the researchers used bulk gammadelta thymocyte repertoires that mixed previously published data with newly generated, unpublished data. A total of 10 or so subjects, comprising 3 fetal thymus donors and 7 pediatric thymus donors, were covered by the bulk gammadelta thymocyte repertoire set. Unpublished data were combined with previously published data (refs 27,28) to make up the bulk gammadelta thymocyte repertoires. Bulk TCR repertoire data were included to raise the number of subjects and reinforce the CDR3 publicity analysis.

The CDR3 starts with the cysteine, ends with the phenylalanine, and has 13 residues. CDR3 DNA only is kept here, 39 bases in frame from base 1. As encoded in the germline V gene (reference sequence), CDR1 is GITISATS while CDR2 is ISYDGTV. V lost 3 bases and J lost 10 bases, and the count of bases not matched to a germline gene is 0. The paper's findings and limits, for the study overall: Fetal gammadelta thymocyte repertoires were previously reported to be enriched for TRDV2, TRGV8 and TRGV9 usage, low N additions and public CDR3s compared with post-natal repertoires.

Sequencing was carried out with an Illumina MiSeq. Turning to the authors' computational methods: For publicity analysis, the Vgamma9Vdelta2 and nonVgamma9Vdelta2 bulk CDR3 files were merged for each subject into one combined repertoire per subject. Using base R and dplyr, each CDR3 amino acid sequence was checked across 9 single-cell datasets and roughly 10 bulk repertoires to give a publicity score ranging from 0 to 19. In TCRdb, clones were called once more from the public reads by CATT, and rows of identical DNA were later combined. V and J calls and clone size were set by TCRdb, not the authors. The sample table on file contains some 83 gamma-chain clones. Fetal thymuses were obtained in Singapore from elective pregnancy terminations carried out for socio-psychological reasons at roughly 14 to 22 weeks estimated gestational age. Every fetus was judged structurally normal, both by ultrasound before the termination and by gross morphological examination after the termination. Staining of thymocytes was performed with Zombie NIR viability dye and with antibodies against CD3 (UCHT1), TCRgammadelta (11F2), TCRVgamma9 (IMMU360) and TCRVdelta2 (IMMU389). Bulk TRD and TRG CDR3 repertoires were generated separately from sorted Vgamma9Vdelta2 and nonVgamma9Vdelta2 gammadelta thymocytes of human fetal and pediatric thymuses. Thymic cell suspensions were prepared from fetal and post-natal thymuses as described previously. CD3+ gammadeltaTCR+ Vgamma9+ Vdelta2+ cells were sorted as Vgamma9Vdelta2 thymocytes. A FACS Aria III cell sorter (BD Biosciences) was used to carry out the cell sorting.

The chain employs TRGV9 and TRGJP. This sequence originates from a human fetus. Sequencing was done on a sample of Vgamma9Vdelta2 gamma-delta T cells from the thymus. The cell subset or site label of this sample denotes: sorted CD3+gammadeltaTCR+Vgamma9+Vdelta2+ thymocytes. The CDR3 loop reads CALWELGKKIKVF. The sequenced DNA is TGTGCCTTGTGGGAGTTGGGCAAAAAAATCAAGGTATTT.